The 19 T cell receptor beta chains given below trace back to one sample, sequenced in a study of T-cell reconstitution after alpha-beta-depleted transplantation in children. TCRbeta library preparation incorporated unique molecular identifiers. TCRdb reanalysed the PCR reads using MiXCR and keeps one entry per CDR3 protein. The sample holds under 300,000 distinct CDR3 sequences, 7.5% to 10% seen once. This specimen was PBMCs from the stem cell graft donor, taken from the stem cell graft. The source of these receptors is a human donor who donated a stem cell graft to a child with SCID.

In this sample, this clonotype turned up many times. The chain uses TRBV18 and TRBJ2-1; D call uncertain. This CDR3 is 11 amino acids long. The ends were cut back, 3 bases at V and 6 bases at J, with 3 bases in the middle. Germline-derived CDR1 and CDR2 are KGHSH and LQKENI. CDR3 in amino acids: CASSPSNEQFF. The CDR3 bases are TGTGCCAGCTCACCCAGCAATGAGCAGTTCTTC.

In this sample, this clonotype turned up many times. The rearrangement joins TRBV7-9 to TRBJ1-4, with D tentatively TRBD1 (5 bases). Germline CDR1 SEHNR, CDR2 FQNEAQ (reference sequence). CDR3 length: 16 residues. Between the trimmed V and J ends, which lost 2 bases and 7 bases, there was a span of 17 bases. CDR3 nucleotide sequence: TGTGCCAGCAGCTTAAACCCTGTCACGGGGGGTGAAAAACTGTTTTTT. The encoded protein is CASSLNPVTGGEKLFF.

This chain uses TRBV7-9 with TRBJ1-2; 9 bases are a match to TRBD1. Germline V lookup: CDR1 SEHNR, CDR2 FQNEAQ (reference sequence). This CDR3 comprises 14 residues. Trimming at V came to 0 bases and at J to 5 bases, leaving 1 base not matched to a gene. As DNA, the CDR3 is TGTGCCAGCAGCTTAGCTGGGACAGGGTATGGCTACACCTTC. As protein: CASSLAGTGYGYTF. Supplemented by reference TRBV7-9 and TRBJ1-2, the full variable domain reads DTGVSQNPRHKITKRGQNVTFRCDPISEHNRLYWYRQTLGQGPEFLTYFQNEAQLEKSRLLSDRFSAERPKGSFSTLEIQRTEQGDSAMYLCASSLAGTGYGYTFGSGTRLTVV.

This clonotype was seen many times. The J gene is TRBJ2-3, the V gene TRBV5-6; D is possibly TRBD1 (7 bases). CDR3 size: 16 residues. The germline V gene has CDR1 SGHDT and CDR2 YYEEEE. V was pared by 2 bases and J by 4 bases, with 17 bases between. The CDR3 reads CASSFRQGGRPDTQYF. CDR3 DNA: TGTGCCAGCAGCTTTCGACAGGGAGGACGGCCAGATACGCAGTATTTT.

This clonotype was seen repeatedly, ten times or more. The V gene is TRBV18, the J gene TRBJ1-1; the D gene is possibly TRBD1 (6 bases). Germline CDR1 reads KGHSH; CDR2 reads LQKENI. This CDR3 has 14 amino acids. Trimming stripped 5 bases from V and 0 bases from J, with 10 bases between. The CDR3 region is CASSAGQLNTEAFF. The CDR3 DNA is TGTGCCAGCTCAGCTGGACAGTTGAACACTGAAGCTTTCTTT. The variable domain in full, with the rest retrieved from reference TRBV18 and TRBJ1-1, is NAGVMQNPRHLVRRRGQEARLRCSPMKGHSHVYWYRQLPEEGLKFMVYLQKENIIDESGMPKERFSAEFPKEGPSILRIQQVVRGDSAAYFCASSAGQLNTEAFFGQGTRLTVV.

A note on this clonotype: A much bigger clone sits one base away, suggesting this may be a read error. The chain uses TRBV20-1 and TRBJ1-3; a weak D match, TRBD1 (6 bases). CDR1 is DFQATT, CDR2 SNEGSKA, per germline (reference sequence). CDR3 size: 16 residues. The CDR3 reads CCARGAGYSSGNTIYF. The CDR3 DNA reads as TGCTGTGCTAGGGGGGCCGGATATAGCTCTGGAAACACCATATATTTT.

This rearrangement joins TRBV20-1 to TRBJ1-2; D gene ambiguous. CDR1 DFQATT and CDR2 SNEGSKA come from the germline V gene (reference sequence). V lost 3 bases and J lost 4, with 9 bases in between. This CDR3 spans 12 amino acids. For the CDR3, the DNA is TGCAGTGCTAGCAGGATGGGCTATGGCTACACCTTC. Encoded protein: CSASRMGYGYTF.

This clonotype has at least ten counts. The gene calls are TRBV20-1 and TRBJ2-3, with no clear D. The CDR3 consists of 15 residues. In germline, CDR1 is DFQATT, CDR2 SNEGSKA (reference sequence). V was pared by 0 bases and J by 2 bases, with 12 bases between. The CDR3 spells CSARDPRGFTDTQYF. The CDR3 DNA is TGCAGTGCTAGAGACCCCCGCGGTTTCACAGATACGCAGTATTTT.

The CDR3 reads CATSRTGGNQPQHF. The CDR3 DNA reads TGTGCCACCAGCAGGACAGGAGGTAATCAGCCCCAGCATTTT. The chain couples TRBV15 to TRBJ1-5; tentatively, D is TRBD1 (6 bases). The V end was cut by 3 bases, the J end by 4 bases, with 10 bases between. Germline V gene sequence: CDR1 LNHNV, CDR2 YYDKDF (reference sequence). The CDR3 is made up of 14 amino acids.

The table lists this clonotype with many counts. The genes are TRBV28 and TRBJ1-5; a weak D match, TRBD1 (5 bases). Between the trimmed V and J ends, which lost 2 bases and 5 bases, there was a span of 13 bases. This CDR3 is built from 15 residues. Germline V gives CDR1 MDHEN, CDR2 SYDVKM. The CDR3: CASSLRWGGDQPQHF. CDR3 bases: TGTGCCAGCAGTTTAAGGTGGGGGGGTGATCAGCCCCAGCATTTT.

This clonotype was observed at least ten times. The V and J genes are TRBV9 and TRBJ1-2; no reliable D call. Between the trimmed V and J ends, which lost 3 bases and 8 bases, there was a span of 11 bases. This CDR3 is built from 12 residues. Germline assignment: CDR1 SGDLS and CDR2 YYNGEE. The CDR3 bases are TGTGCCAGCAGCGCCGCGCGGTCGGGCTACACCTTC. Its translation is CASSAARSGYTF.

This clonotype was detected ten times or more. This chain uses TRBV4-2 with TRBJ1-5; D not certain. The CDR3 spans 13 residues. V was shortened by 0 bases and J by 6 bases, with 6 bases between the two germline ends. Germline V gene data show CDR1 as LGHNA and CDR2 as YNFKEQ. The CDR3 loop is CASSQDPFQPQHF. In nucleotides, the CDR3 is TGTGCCAGCAGCCAAGATCCCTTTCAGCCCCAGCATTTT.

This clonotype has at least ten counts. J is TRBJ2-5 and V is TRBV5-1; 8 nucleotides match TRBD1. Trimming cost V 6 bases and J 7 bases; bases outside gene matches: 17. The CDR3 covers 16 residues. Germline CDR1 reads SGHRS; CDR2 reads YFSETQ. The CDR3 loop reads CASKPPGQASLGTQYF. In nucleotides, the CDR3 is TGCGCCAGCAAACCCCCGGGACAGGCCTCTCTAGGGACCCAGTACTTC.

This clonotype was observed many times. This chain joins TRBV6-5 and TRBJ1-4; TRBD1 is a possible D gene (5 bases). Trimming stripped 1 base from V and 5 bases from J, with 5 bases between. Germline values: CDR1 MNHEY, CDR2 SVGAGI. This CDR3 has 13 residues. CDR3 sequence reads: CASSYYRNEKLFF. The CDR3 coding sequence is TGTGCCAGCAGTTACTACAGGAATGAAAAACTGTTTTTT.

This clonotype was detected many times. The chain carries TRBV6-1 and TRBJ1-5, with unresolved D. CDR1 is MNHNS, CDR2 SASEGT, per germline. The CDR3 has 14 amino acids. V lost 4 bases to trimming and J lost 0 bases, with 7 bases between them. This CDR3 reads CASSVWFSNQPQHF. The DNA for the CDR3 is TGTGCCAGCAGTGTTTGGTTTAGCAATCAGCCCCAGCATTTT.

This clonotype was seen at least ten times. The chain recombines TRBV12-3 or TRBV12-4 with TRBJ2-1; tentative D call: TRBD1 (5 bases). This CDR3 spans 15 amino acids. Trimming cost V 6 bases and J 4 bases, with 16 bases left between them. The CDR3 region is CASSFQGAPYNEQFF. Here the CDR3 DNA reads TGTGCCAGCAGCTTCCAAGGGGCCCCTTACAATGAGCAGTTCTTC.

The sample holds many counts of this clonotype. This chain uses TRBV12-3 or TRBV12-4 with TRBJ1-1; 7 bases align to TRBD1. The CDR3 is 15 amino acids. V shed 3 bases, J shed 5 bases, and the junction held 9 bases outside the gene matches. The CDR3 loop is CASSLGGRGVTEAFF. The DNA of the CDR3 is TGTGCCAGCAGTTTGGGGGGCAGGGGGGTGACTGAAGCTTTCTTT.

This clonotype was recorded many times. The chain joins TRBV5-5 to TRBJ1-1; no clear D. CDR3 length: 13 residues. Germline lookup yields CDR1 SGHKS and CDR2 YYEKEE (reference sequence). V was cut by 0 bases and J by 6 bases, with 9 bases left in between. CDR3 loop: CASSLAYRAEAFF. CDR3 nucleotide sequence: TGTGCCAGCAGCTTGGCATACCGCGCTGAAGCTTTCTTT.

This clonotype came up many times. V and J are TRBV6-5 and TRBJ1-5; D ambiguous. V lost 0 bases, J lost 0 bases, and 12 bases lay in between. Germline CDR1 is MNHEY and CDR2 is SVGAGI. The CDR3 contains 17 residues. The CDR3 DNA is TGTGCCAGCAGTTACTCGATTCAGAGTAATAGCAATCAGCCCCAGCATTTT. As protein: CASSYSIQSNSNQPQHF.